This is a list of T cell receptor beta chains from one sample in a study of T cell repertoires and HLA-DP antigens. Their specific antigens are unknown. The repertoire was sequenced with immunoSEQ multiplex PCR; TCRdb's copy has only in-frame clones and lacks some. Of 85,000 to 90,000 clones listed, around nine tenths are singletons. Sequenced material: CD4+ T cells from PBMCs. The receptors were gathered from a man in his fifties in good health and CMV-seronegative. Both conserved end residues are part of each CDR3. Fields, in order: V gene, D gene, J gene, clone size, CDR3 DNA, CDR3 protein. D genes are given only for firm matches. Size is stated for part of the rows, as once, few or many counts, or as a class when the clone is expanded.

>TRBV7-8|.|TRBJ2-5|.
TGTGCCAGCAAACCCCTAAGGCGGGAGACCCAGTACTTC
CASKPLRRETQYF
>TRBV6-1|TRBD1|TRBJ2-3|.
TGTGCCAGCAGTGTCGCAGGGGGTACGCAGTATTTT
CASSVAGGTQYF
>TRBV7-6|.|TRBJ2-3|.
TGTGCCAGCAGCTTAGAGGGGGGAGGGATGGCAGATACGCAGTATTTT
CASSLEGGGMADTQYF
>TRBV19|.|TRBJ1-1|.
TGTGCCAGTAGGTCACAGCCAGAAGCTTTCTTT
CASRSQPEAFF
>TRBV30|TRBD1|TRBJ1-4|.
TGTGCCTGGAGTGTAATAGGAGGGGGCGTAGTTAATGAAAAACTGTTTTTT
CAWSVIGGGVVNEKLFF
>TRBV28|.|TRBJ2-7|few
TGTGCCAGCAGTTTAACGGGGAGGCAGTACTTC
CASSLTGRQYF
>TRBV27|TRBD2|TRBJ2-2|.
TGTGCCAGCAGTCAGCTAGCGGGAGGGGGTAACACCGGGGAGCTGTTTTTT
CASSQLAGGGNTGELFF
>TRBV18|.|TRBJ2-7|.
TGTGCCAGCTCCACCATCGGGGACGAGCAGTACTTC
CASSTIGDEQYF
>TRBV19|TRBD1|TRBJ1-2|.
TGTGCCAGTAGTCCGAGGGACAGAGCCGGCTACACCTTC
CASSPRDRAGYTF
>TRBV18|TRBD2|TRBJ2-7|.
TGTGCCAGCTCACCAATCTACCATAGCGGGGACTACGAGCAGTACTTC
CASSPIYHSGDYEQYF
>TRBV2|TRBD1|TRBJ1-3|.
TGTGCCAGCCGGTTGCGGGACAGGACGTTCTCTGGAAACACCATATATTTT
CASRLRDRTFSGNTIYF
>TRBV15|TRBD1|TRBJ1-1|.
TGTGCCACCAGCCCTACAGGGGGAGTGACTGAAGCTTTCTTT
CATSPTGGVTEAFF
>TRBV9|.|TRBJ2-2|once
TGTGCCAGCAGCCTTACAAGAACCGGGGAGCTGTTTTTT
CASSLTRTGELFF
>TRBV14|.|TRBJ2-1|.
TGTGCCAGCAGCCAAGAGTGGGGTGTCTCCTACAATGAGCAGTTCTTC
CASSQEWGVSYNEQFF
>TRBV2|.|TRBJ2-7|.
TGTGCCAGCAGCGACAGACGAACCTCCTACGAGCAGTACTTC
CASSDRRTSYEQYF
>TRBV6-5|.|TRBJ2-7|.
TGTGCCAGCTCCCTAGGAGGAGCGGGTTCCTACGAGCAGTACTTC
CASSLGGAGSYEQYF
>TRBV30|.|TRBJ2-5|.
TGTGCCTGGAGTGTAGGGGGCCAAGAGACCCAGTACTTC
CAWSVGGQETQYF
>TRBV7-2|TRBD2|TRBJ2-3|few
TGTGCCAGCAGCCTCCCCGAGGGGATAGCGGGACTCACAGATACGCAGTATTTT
CASSLPEGIAGLTDTQYF
>TRBV6-5|TRBD1|TRBJ2-3|.
TGTGCCAGCAGTTACACGACAGGGGGCGTCGCAGATACGCAGTATTTT
CASSYTTGGVADTQYF
>TRBV5-5|.|TRBJ1-1|few
TGTGCCAGCAGCCCGACTCCCACTGAAGCTTTCTTT
CASSPTPTEAFF
>TRBV6-5|.|TRBJ2-3|.
TGTGCCAGCTGGTGGGACCCAGATACGCAGTATTTT
CASWWDPDTQYF
>TRBV7-2|.|TRBJ1-3|.
TGTGCCAGCAGCTTAGCGCGAGGTGGGGCAGGAAACACCATATATTTT
CASSLARGGAGNTIYF
>TRBV19|TRBD1|TRBJ1-5|.
TGTGCCAGTAGCTCCTCGGTCAGGGGGCAGGATCAGCCCCAGCATTTT
CASSSSVRGQDQPQHF
>TRBV6-6|.|TRBJ2-3|.
TGTGCCAGCAGCATGGTTCTCGGGACAGATACGCAGTATTTT
CASSMVLGTDTQYF
>TRBV14|.|TRBJ2-6|.
TGTGCCAGCAGCCCAAACGGGGCCAACGTCCTGACTTTC
CASSPNGANVLTF
>TRBV5-1|TRBD1|TRBJ2-1|.
TGCGCCAGCAGCTTGGCCCAGGACAGGGTCCGCAATGAGCAGTTCTTC
CASSLAQDRVRNEQFF
>TRBV18|.|TRBJ1-1|.
TGTGCCAGCTCACCACGGCGGGGATTGACTCAGAACACTGAAGCTTTCTTT
CASSPRRGLTQNTEAFF
>TRBV9|.|TRBJ2-7|.
TGTGCCAGCAGCGTAGCTGCAGACTTGTACGAGCAGTACTTC
CASSVAADLYEQYF
>TRBV9|TRBD2|TRBJ2-3|.
TGTGCCAGCAGCGTAGAGGCGGGAGGCCGCACAGATACGCAGTATTTT
CASSVEAGGRTDTQYF
>TRBV15|.|TRBJ2-1|few
TGTGCCACCAGCAGCCAGGGGAGCTCCTACAATGAGCAGTTCTTC
CATSSQGSSYNEQFF
>TRBV18|TRBD1|TRBJ2-7|.
TGTGCCAGCTCACGGGGACAGGGGGTAAGCGAGCAGTACTTC
CASSRGQGVSEQYF
>TRBV11-2|.|TRBJ2-1|.
TGTGCCAGCACCAGACTAGGGTTTACCAACAATGAGCAGTTCTTC
CASTRLGFTNNEQFF
>TRBV21-1|.|TRBJ1-1|.
TGTGCCAGCAGCAACAGGGGACCGAACACTGAAGCTTTCTTT
CASSNRGPNTEAFF
>TRBV27|.|TRBJ2-3|.
TGTGCCAGCAGTTTATTGGAGAGAGGGTCGCAGTATTTT
CASSLLERGSQYF
>TRBV15|.|TRBJ2-3|.
TGTGCCACCAGCATAGGAACTAGCACAGATACGCAGTATTTT
CATSIGTSTDTQYF
>TRBV5-1|TRBD2|TRBJ2-7|.
TGCGCCAGCAGCTTGGATAGCGGGGGGGTCCCCTACGAGCAGTACTTC
CASSLDSGGVPYEQYF
>TRBV30|.|TRBJ1-5|.
TGTGCCTGGAGTGTAAACAATCAGCCCCAGCATTTT
CAWSVNNQPQHF
>TRBV6-5|.|TRBJ1-1|.
TGTGCCGTACTACCGATGGGGGCTGGGAACACTGAAGCTTTCTTT
CAVLPMGAGNTEAFF
>TRBV20-1|.|TRBJ2-1|.
TGCAGTGTTCTATACAATGAGCAGTTCTTC
CSVLYNEQFF
>TRBV19|.|TRBJ2-6|.
TGTGCCACCCAGGGTGGAAGGGCCGGGGCCAACGTCCTGACTTTC
CATQGGRAGANVLTF
>TRBV5-1|.|TRBJ2-7|.
TGCGCCAGCAGCGCCGGGGCCGGGACTTATTCCTACGAGCAGTACTTC
CASSAGAGTYSYEQYF
>TRBV7-2|.|TRBJ2-5|.
TGTGCCAGCAGCGCACAAGAGACCCAGTACTTC
CASSAQETQYF
>TRBV19|.|TRBJ1-3|once
TGTGCCAGTAGTGCCGGACAGTCTGGAAACACCATATATTTT
CASSAGQSGNTIYF
>TRBV5-5|.|TRBJ2-1|once
TGTGCCAGCAGACCCCTGACAGCCTACAATGAGCAGTTCTTC
CASRPLTAYNEQFF
>TRBV7-9|TRBD1|TRBJ1-2|few
TGTGCCAGCAGCTTGGAAACGGACAGGGGCTATGGCTACACCTTC
CASSLETDRGYGYTF
>TRBV5-4|.|TRBJ2-1|.
TGTGCCAGCAGCACCGGGGACCGGAGCTCCTACAATGAGCAGTTCTTC
CASSTGDRSSYNEQFF
>TRBV6-5|.|TRBJ2-5|.
TGTGCCAGCAGTTACCGACAGGCGCAAGAGACCCAGTACTTC
CASSYRQAQETQYF
>TRBV9|TRBD1|TRBJ1-1|once
TGTGCCAGCAGCGAGGGTTTGGAGCACAGGGGGCAAGCTTTCTTT
CASSEGLEHRGQAFF
>TRBV6-6|TRBD1|TRBJ1-3|.
TGTGCCAGCAGTGGAATGGGACAGGGCCGAGACACCATATATTTT
CASSGMGQGRDTIYF
>TRBV4-3|TRBD2|TRBJ2-1|.
TGCGCCAGCAGCCAGCGGGGGGGTTTCGGGAATGAGCAGTTCTTC
CASSQRGGFGNEQFF
>TRBV19|.|TRBJ2-1|.
TGTGCCAGTAGTACCCGGACCTCCAATGAGCAGTTCTTC
CASSTRTSNEQFF
>TRBV4-1|.|TRBJ2-5|.
TGCGCCAGCAGCCAAGCCATCGGGTCGAGGGAGACCCAGTACTTC
CASSQAIGSRETQYF
>TRBV9|TRBD1|TRBJ1-3|once
TGTGCCAGCAGCTACGGACAGGGCAACTCTGGAAACACCATATATTTT
CASSYGQGNSGNTIYF